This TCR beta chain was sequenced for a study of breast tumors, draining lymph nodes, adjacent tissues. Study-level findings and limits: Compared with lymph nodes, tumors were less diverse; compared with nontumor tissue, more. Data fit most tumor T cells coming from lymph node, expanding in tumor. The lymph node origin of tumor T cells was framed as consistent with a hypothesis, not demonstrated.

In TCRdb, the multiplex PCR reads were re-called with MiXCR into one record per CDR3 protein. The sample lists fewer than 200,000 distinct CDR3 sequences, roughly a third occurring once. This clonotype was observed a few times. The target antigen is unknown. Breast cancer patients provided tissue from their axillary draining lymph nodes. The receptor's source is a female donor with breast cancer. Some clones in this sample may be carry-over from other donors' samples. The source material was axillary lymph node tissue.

For the CDR3, the DNA is TGTGCCAGCAGTTACCCCCAACCGGAGACCCAGTACTTC. Amino acid sequence: CASSYPQPETQYF. V and J are TRBV6-2 or TRBV6-3 and TRBJ2-5; D unresolved. Per germline, CDR1 MNHEY and CDR2 SVGEGT. Trimming pared 2 bases from V and 5 bases from J, leaving 9 bases between. The CDR3 contains 13 residues.